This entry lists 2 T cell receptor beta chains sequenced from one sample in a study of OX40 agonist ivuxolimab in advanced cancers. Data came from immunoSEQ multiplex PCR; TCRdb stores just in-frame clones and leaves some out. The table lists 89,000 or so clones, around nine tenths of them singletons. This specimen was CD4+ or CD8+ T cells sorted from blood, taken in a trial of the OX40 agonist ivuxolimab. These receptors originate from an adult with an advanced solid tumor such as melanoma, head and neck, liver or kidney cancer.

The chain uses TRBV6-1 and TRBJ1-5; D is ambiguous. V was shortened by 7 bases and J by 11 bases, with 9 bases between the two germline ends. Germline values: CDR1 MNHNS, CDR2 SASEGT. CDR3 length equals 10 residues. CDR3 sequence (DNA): TGTGCCAGCATCGGGGAGGCCCAGCATTTT. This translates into CASIGEAQHF.

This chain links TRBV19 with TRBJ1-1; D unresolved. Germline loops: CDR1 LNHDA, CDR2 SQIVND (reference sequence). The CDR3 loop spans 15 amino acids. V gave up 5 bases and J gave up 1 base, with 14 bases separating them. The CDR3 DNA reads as TGTGCCAGTAGTCTAGGTCAGGTGTGGAACACTGAAGCTTTCTTT. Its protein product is CASSLGQVWNTEAFF.